The rows below give T cell receptor beta chains drawn from one sample of a study of OX40 agonist ivuxolimab in advanced cancers. Sequencing used immunoSEQ multiplex PCR; TCRdb keeps in-frame clones, though not all of them. The sample lists tens of thousands of clones; around 83% were seen once. The sample here was CD4+ or CD8+ T cells sorted from blood, taken in a trial of the OX40 agonist ivuxolimab. The receptors here all came from an adult with an advanced solid tumor such as melanoma, head and neck, liver or kidney cancer. Each CDR3 is given with its conserved first and last residue. A D gene is named only where the DNA matches it firmly. Clone size is shown for a subset of rows, as once, few, many or a class of expanded clone.

d_gene: -
abundance: -
j_gene: TRBJ1-4
v_gene: TRBV5-1
CDR3nt: TGCGCCAGCAGTGTAGGTCCCACTAATGAAAAACTGTTTTTT
CDR3aa: CASSVGPTNEKLFF

d_gene: -
abundance: few
j_gene: TRBJ1-5
v_gene: TRBV27
CDR3nt: TGTGCCAGCAGAGAGGGGGATCAGCCCCAGCATTTT
CDR3aa: CASREGDQPQHF

d_gene: -
abundance: -
j_gene: TRBJ2-3
v_gene: TRBV5-1
CDR3nt: TGCGCCAGCAGCCTTGTCGTGGCGGCAGATACGCAGTATTTT
CDR3aa: CASSLVVAADTQYF

d_gene: -
abundance: -
j_gene: TRBJ1-4
v_gene: TRBV9
CDR3nt: TGTGCCAGCAGTACGGGGCCGAGGCTCGACGAAAAACTGTTTTTT
CDR3aa: CASSTGPRLDEKLFF

d_gene: -
abundance: -
j_gene: TRBJ2-1
v_gene: TRBV30
CDR3nt: TGTGCCTGGAGTGTACTTGGCAGGAGGAATGAGCAGTTCTTC
CDR3aa: CAWSVLGRRNEQFF

d_gene: -
abundance: -
j_gene: TRBJ1-5
v_gene: TRBV10-2
CDR3nt: TGCGCCAGCAGTGATACGCTGCTAAACGTGATGGCCCAGCATTTT
CDR3aa: CASSDTLLNVMAQHF

d_gene: -
abundance: -
j_gene: TRBJ2-6
v_gene: TRBV2
CDR3nt: TGTGCCAGCCTTCGGGACGCAGGCTCTGGGGCCAACGTCCTGACTTTC
CDR3aa: CASLRDAGSGANVLTF

d_gene: -
abundance: few
j_gene: TRBJ1-5
v_gene: TRBV7-8
CDR3nt: TGTGCCAGCAGCTTGACTGACACAGATCAGCCCCAGCATTTT
CDR3aa: CASSLTDTDQPQHF

d_gene: -
abundance: -
j_gene: TRBJ2-7
v_gene: TRBV7-3
CDR3nt: TGTGCCAGCAGCTTACAGCCGGGCTACGAGCAGTACTTC
CDR3aa: CASSLQPGYEQYF

d_gene: TRBD2
abundance: -
j_gene: TRBJ2-5
v_gene: TRBV6-6
CDR3nt: TGTGCCAGCAGGACTAGCGGGGGCAGGGAGACCCAGTACTTC
CDR3aa: CASRTSGGRETQYF

d_gene: -
abundance: -
j_gene: TRBJ1-2
v_gene: TRBV30
CDR3nt: TGTGCCTGGAGTACGGGTGGGGGCTACACCTTC
CDR3aa: CAWSTGGGYTF

d_gene: TRBD2
abundance: -
j_gene: TRBJ2-3
v_gene: TRBV5-1
CDR3nt: TGCGCCAGCAGCTTGGCCCCTAGCGGGGGGGCTTGGGGCACAGATACGCAGTATTTT
CDR3aa: CASSLAPSGGAWGTDTQYF

d_gene: TRBD1
abundance: -
j_gene: TRBJ2-7
v_gene: TRBV6-5
CDR3nt: TGTGCCAGCAGAAGGGACAGGGTCACCGACGAGCAGTACTTC
CDR3aa: CASRRDRVTDEQYF

d_gene: -
abundance: -
j_gene: TRBJ2-7
v_gene: TRBV5-1
CDR3nt: TGCGCCAGCAGTCCACAGGGTTCCTACGAGCAGTACTTC
CDR3aa: CASSPQGSYEQYF

d_gene: TRBD2
abundance: -
j_gene: TRBJ2-1
v_gene: TRBV10-3
CDR3nt: TGTGCCATCAGTGGCACTAGCGGGGGGACCAATGAGCAGTTCTTC
CDR3aa: CAISGTSGGTNEQFF

d_gene: TRBD1
abundance: -
j_gene: TRBJ1-2
v_gene: TRBV6-5
CDR3nt: TGTGCCAGCAGTGGGACAGGGGGGCTTGGCTACACCTTC
CDR3aa: CASSGTGGLGYTF

d_gene: -
abundance: -
j_gene: TRBJ1-4
v_gene: TRBV18
CDR3nt: TGTGCCAGCTCACCGGGAGACCGCGAAAAACTGTTTTTT
CDR3aa: CASSPGDREKLFF

d_gene: -
abundance: -
j_gene: TRBJ2-3
v_gene: TRBV9
CDR3nt: TGTGCCAGCAGCGTAATGGCGGGCGTCAGCACAGATACGCAGTATTTT
CDR3aa: CASSVMAGVSTDTQYF

d_gene: -
abundance: -
j_gene: TRBJ1-5
v_gene: TRBV27
CDR3nt: TGTGCCAGCAGTCCTCAGATTAGCAATCAGCCCCAGCATTTT
CDR3aa: CASSPQISNQPQHF

d_gene: TRBD1
abundance: -
j_gene: TRBJ1-1
v_gene: TRBV19
CDR3nt: TGTGCCAGTAGTAGGACAGGAAGCACTGAAGCTTTCTTT
CDR3aa: CASSRTGSTEAFF

d_gene: TRBD1
abundance: once
j_gene: TRBJ2-3
v_gene: TRBV6-5
CDR3nt: TGTGCCAGCAGCCGACAGGGGGTAGGGTCGAATACGCAGTATTTT
CDR3aa: CASSRQGVGSNTQYF

d_gene: -
abundance: -
j_gene: TRBJ1-1
v_gene: TRBV19
CDR3nt: TGTGCCAGTAGCCCCGGACAGACTTTGAACACTGAAGCTTTCTTT
CDR3aa: CASSPGQTLNTEAFF

d_gene: TRBD2
abundance: -
j_gene: TRBJ2-1
v_gene: TRBV7-8
CDR3nt: TGTGCCAGCAGCTTCGGACTAGCCGTGAGCTCCTACAATGAGCAGTTCTTC
CDR3aa: CASSFGLAVSSYNEQFF

d_gene: -
abundance: -
j_gene: TRBJ1-1
v_gene: TRBV28
CDR3nt: TGTGCCAGCAGCGCTATTCACGAACGGAACACTGAAGCTTTCTTT
CDR3aa: CASSAIHERNTEAFF

d_gene: -
abundance: -
j_gene: TRBJ1-5
v_gene: TRBV4-2
CDR3nt: TGTGCCAGCAGCCAAGGTGGACGGGGAAATCAGCCCCAGCATTTT
CDR3aa: CASSQGGRGNQPQHF

d_gene: TRBD2
abundance: -
j_gene: TRBJ2-7
v_gene: TRBV4-1
CDR3nt: TGCGCCAGCAGCCAAGAAGCGGGGCGACCCTACGAGCAGTACTTC
CDR3aa: CASSQEAGRPYEQYF

d_gene: -
abundance: -
j_gene: TRBJ2-7
v_gene: TRBV7-2
CDR3nt: TGTGCCAGCAGCTTAGGCCTGGGGCGGTATGGGCAGTACTTC
CDR3aa: CASSLGLGRYGQYF

d_gene: -
abundance: -
j_gene: TRBJ2-7
v_gene: TRBV7-8
CDR3nt: TGTGCCAGCAGCTTAGCTGGGACCTACGAGCAGTACTTC
CDR3aa: CASSLAGTYEQYF

d_gene: -
abundance: -
j_gene: TRBJ2-3
v_gene: TRBV6-1
CDR3nt: TGTGCCAGCAGTGAAGCTCGGCTAGCTAAAGATACGCAGTATTTT
CDR3aa: CASSEARLAKDTQYF

d_gene: TRBD2
abundance: -
j_gene: TRBJ2-1
v_gene: TRBV7-3
CDR3nt: TGTGCCAGCAGCGCAAGAGGTGGACTAGACAATGAGCAGTTCTTC
CDR3aa: CASSARGGLDNEQFF

d_gene: -
abundance: -
j_gene: TRBJ2-2
v_gene: TRBV4-3
CDR3nt: TGCGCCAGCAGCCAAGATTACTCCGGGGGGAACACCGGGGAGCTGTTTTTT
CDR3aa: CASSQDYSGGNTGELFF

d_gene: -
abundance: -
j_gene: TRBJ2-1
v_gene: TRBV10-3
CDR3nt: TGTGCCATCAGTGAGGCGGATGAGCAGTTCTTC
CDR3aa: CAISEADEQFF

d_gene: -
abundance: -
j_gene: TRBJ1-5
v_gene: TRBV6-6
CDR3nt: TGTGCCAGCAACCTAGCAGGGGACAGCAATCAGCCCCAGCATTTT
CDR3aa: CASNLAGDSNQPQHF

d_gene: TRBD2
abundance: -
j_gene: TRBJ2-3
v_gene: TRBV5-6
CDR3nt: TGTGCCAGCAGCGGCGGGACTAGCCCCACAGATACGCAGTATTTT
CDR3aa: CASSGGTSPTDTQYF

d_gene: -
abundance: -
j_gene: TRBJ2-7
v_gene: TRBV11-2
CDR3nt: TGTGCCAGCAGCTTACACGGATACGAGCAGTACTTC
CDR3aa: CASSLHGYEQYF